This T cell receptor beta chain was observed in a study of molecular identifiers for immune sequencing clone quantification. TCRdb re-analysed the PCR reads in MiXCR, keeping a single row per CDR3 protein. The data hold some 680,000 distinct CDR3 sequences, with over 25% observed a single time. A remark on this clonotype: Its antigen is as yet unknown.

The CDR3 consists of 17 residues. Trimming pared 0 bases from V and 0 bases from J, leaving 12 bases between. Germline V lookup: CDR1 SGDLS, CDR2 YYNGEE. Overall study findings and caveats: Identical TCR molecules can share a barcode, and this sharing could underestimate highly expanded clone sizes.

Sequenced sample: naive CD8+ T cells from blood, with Jurkat cell RNA spiked in. Subset reported: FACS-sorted CD8+CD4-CCR7+CD45RA+ naive T cells. The TCR originated in a human donor in good health. Some libraries in this study had Jurkat cell RNA spiked in. J is TRBJ1-4 and V is TRBV9; weak D call: TRBD1 (5 bases). CDR3 bases: TGTGCCAGCAGCGTAGACGGGGCAGTTGCAACTAATGAAAAACTGTTTTTT. Translated: CASSVDGAVATNEKLFF.